Below, 20 T cell receptor beta chains from the same sample are listed, as sequenced in a study of blood T cells in healthy people across ages. Then a second PCR, running roughly 7 to 11 cycles, was carried out with a sample-barcoded 5' primer and a J-beta primer mix. TCRdb called the 5' RACE reads again in MiXCR, with one record for every CDR3 protein. In the table there are around 870,000 distinct CDR3 sequences, 29% of which are singletons. The sample taken for sequencing was blood. The receptors here all came from a woman of 80 years or more in good health.

Comment on this clonotype: A much bigger clone sits one base away, suggesting this may be a read error. The V call is TRBV2, the J call TRBJ2-1; D tentatively reads TRBD1 or TRBD2 (6 bases each). CDR1 and CDR2 (germline): SNHLY, FYNNEI. This CDR3 is 15 amino acids long. The CDR3 DNA reads TGTGCCAGCAGGGCGGGACACGGGTCCTACAATGAGCGGTTCTTC. It codes for CASRAGHGSYNERFF.

This clonotype was found many times. The genes are TRBV28 and TRBJ2-3; D gene ambiguous. There are 14 residues in the CDR3. V lost 5 bases, J lost 6 bases, and 15 bases lay in between. CDR1 and CDR2 (germline): MDHEN, SYDVKM. CDR3 sequence (DNA): TGTGCCAGCAGTGCCGGGCCGCTACGGGATACGCAGTATTTT. It translates to CASSAGPLRDTQYF.

This clonotype occurred once. The V gene is TRBV7-2, the J gene TRBJ2-5, with a weak D call TRBD2 (6 bases). Germline lookup yields CDR1 SGHTA and CDR2 FQGNSA. Trimming removed 3 bases from V and 4 bases from J, with 15 bases in between. The CDR3 has 15 residues. The CDR3 DNA sequence: TGTGCCAGCAGCTTGGACATGGGGGGTGGAGAGACCCAGTACTTC. This translates into CASSLDMGGGETQYF.

Only a few counts were recorded for this clonotype. This chain connects TRBV2 to TRBJ2-1; 7 bases map to TRBD1. Germline V CDR1 and CDR2: SNHLY, FYNNEI. Trimming removed 2 bases from V and 4 bases from J; junction bases left unmatched: 5. CDR3 length equals 15 residues. The CDR3 DNA reads as TGTGCCAGCAGTGAAACGAGGGGGCCTTACAATGAGCAGTTCTTC. This gives the protein CASSETRGPYNEQFF.

This clonotype was seen at least ten times. This chain links TRBV20-1 with TRBJ2-7, with D hard to call. The CDR3 contains 13 residues. In germline, CDR1 is DFQATT, CDR2 SNEGSKA (reference sequence). Trimming pared 3 bases from V and 2 bases from J, leaving 11 bases between. The CDR3 sequence: CSASKHPTYEQYF. The CDR3 region has the DNA TGCAGTGCTAGTAAGCATCCCACCTACGAGCAGTACTTC.

This clonotype was counted many times. The rearrangement links TRBV6-1 to TRBJ2-5; D is possibly TRBD1 (5 bases). Trimming cost V 11 bases and J 7 bases, with 20 bases left between them. Per the germline V gene, CDR1 is MNHNS and CDR2 is SASEGT. This CDR3 has 13 residues. The CDR3 DNA reads TGTGCCGGGGCCTTACGCCTCGAGGTGACCCAGTACTTC. Translating gives CAGALRLEVTQYF.

Concerning this clonotype: The junction shows a germline mismatch at one end, possibly a read error. This rearrangement joins TRBV15 to TRBJ2-3, with TRBD2 identical over 14 bases. The CDR3 runs 19 residues. Germline V gene sequence: CDR1 LNHNV, CDR2 YYDKDF (reference sequence). The CDR3 nucleotides are TGTGCCGCCAGCAGAACGGGACTAGCGGGAGTATTTAGCACAGATACACAGTATTTT. It is translated as CAASRTGLAGVFSTDTQYF. Full variable domain (rest looked up from reference TRBV15 and TRBJ2-3): DAMVIQNPRYQVTQFGKPVTLSCSQTLNHNVMYWYQQKSSQAPKLLFHYYDKDFNNEADTPDNFQSRRPNTSFCFLDIRSPGLGDTAMYLCAASRTGLAGVFSTDTQYFGPGTRLTVL.

The genes are TRBV2 and TRBJ1-2, with D possibly being TRBD1 (5 bases). CDR3 length: 17 amino acids. Germline CDR1 reads SNHLY; CDR2 reads FYNNEI. Trimming stripped 4 bases from V and 2 bases from J, with 20 bases between. The CDR3 here is CASSAGQGIPPNYGYTF. CDR3 nucleotides: TGTGCCAGCAGTGCGGGGCAGGGTATACCTCCGAACTATGGCTACACCTTC.

This clonotype came up many times. The gene calls are TRBV14 and TRBJ2-7, with unresolved D. Deletions cut 2 bases from V and 11 bases from J, with 13 bases between. CDR3 length equals 12 residues. Per germline, CDR1 SGHDN and CDR2 FVKESK. The CDR3 bases are TGTGCCAGCAGCCAAATATCGGGCAGAGAGTACTTC. Protein sequence: CASSQISGREYF.

This clonotype appeared many times. The chain employs TRBV6-2 or TRBV6-3 and TRBJ2-3; 11 nucleotides line up with TRBD1. This CDR3 is built from 16 residues. V lost 6 bases to trimming and J lost 5 bases; unmatched junction nucleotides: 10. Germline V gene sequence: CDR1 MNHEY, CDR2 SVGEGT. The CDR3 region has the DNA TGTGCCAGCAGCTCGCTTGGACAGGGGGCGAGAGATACGCAGTATTTT. Encoded protein: CASSSLGQGARDTQYF.

This clonotype was seen at least ten times. V and J are TRBV4-2 and TRBJ2-3; 10 bases agree with TRBD2. CDR1 is LGHNA, CDR2 YNFKEQ, per germline. The trim removed 6 bases at V and 2 bases at J, leaving 8 bases unmatched. CDR3 length: 16 amino acids. CDR3 in amino acids: CASRGSGGTITDTQYF. The CDR3 DNA reads as TGTGCCAGCAGGGGTAGCGGGGGGACTATCACAGATACGCAGTATTTT.

This clonotype was seen a few times. The chain has TRBV15 and TRBJ2-7; a possible D gene is TRBD1 (6 bases). Trimming cost V 2 bases and J 0 bases, with 14 bases left between them. Germline V gene sequence: CDR1 LNHNV, CDR2 YYDKDF (reference sequence). This CDR3 is 16 amino acids long. The CDR3 DNA sequence: TGTGCCACCAGCAGAACTCCGGGACACAGCTCCTACGAGCAGTACTTC. It codes for CATSRTPGHSSYEQYF.

The sample holds many counts of this clonotype. The rearrangement links TRBV29-1 to TRBJ1-2; TRBD1 matches 7 bases. CDR1 is SQVTM and CDR2 is ANQGSEA in the germline V gene. This CDR3 comprises 12 residues. Trimming at V came to 5 bases and at J to 3 bases, leaving 3 bases not matched to a gene. As DNA, the CDR3 is TGCAGCGTTTACGACAGGGACTATGGCTACACCTTC. This encodes CSVYDRDYGYTF.

The chain is built from TRBV6-5 and TRBJ1-6; D gene uncertain. Germline-derived CDR1 and CDR2 are MNHEY and SVGAGI. Trimming cost V 5 bases and J 6 bases, with 11 bases left between them. The CDR3 is made up of 14 amino acids. The CDR3 DNA reads as TGTGCCAGCAGTCGGACCTACGGTAATTCACCCCTCCACTTT. Its protein is CASSRTYGNSPLHF.

This clonotype was counted ten times or more. The chain is built from TRBV7-6 and TRBJ2-5; 9 positions agree with TRBD1. This CDR3 has 15 amino acids. Germline values: CDR1 SGHVS, CDR2 FNYEAQ. V shed 1 base, J shed 5 bases, and the junction held 5 bases outside the gene matches. The CDR3 sequence: CASSLGQGGIETQYF. CDR3 bases: TGTGCCAGCAGCTTAGGACAGGGGGGGATCGAGACCCAGTACTTC.

The V and J genes are TRBV4-1 and TRBJ2-5; D call uncertain. The germline V and J ends were trimmed by 4 bases and 7 bases, with 16 bases remaining between them. The CDR3 runs to 14 residues. Germline lookup yields CDR1 MGHRA and CDR2 YSYEKL. The CDR3 spells CASSRVRTEATQYF. In DNA form, the CDR3 reads TGCGCCAGCAGCCGAGTGAGGACCGAGGCGACCCAGTACTTC.

Notes on this clonotype: One junction end disagrees with the germline gene, perhaps due to a read error. The chain links TRBV3-1 to TRBJ2-4; 9 positions match TRBD2. Germline-derived CDR1 and CDR2 are LGHDT and YNNKEL (reference sequence). The CDR3 is 15 amino acids. The CDR3 loop is CASSPLAGKKSIQYF. The CDR3 bases are TGTGCCAGCAGCCCCCTAGCGGGAAAAAAAAGCATTCAGTACTTC.

This clonotype was counted a few times. In nucleotides, the CDR3 is TGTGCCAGCCTCGGGACAGGGGGGAACTATGGCTACACCTTC. It is translated as CASLGTGGNYGYTF. This chain uses TRBV19 with TRBJ1-2; 11 bases are a match to TRBD1. With 9 bases clipped from V and 2 bases from J, the junction kept 5 bases outside the gene matches. Germline assignment: CDR1 LNHDA and CDR2 SQIVND (reference sequence). The CDR3 is 14 amino acids.

This rearrangement joins TRBV20-1 to TRBJ2-7; D is perhaps TRBD1 or TRBD2 (5 bases each). The CDR3 totals 11 residues. CDR1 and CDR2 from the germline V gene are DFQATT and SNEGSKA (reference sequence). CDR3 sequence reads: CTVRGPYEQYF. CDR3 DNA sequence: TGCACCGTCCGGGGCCCCTACGAGCAGTACTTC.

This clonotype was observed many times. The chain links TRBV20-1 to TRBJ1-6; a weak D match, TRBD1 (5 bases). The CDR3 is 14 amino acids. Trimming took off 1 base at V and 8 bases at J, with 12 bases between the two ends. In germline, CDR1 is DFQATT, CDR2 SNEGSKA (reference sequence). CDR3 in DNA: TGCAGTGCTAGAGCGGGGGGAGGAGATTCACCCCTCCACTTT. Translated, it gives CSARAGGGDSPLHF.